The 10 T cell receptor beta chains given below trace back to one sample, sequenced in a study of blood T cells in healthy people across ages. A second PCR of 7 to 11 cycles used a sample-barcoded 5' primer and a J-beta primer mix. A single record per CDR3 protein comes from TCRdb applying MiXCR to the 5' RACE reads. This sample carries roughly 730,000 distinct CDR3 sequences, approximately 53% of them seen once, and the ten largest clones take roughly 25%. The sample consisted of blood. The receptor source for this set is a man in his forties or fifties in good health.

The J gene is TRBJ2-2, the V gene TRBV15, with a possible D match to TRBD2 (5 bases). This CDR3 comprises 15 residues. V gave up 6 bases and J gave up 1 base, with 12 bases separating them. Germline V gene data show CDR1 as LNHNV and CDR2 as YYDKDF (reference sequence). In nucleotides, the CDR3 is TGTGCCACCAGGGTGGGAGCGGTGAACACCGGGGAGCTGTTTTTT. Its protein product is CATRVGAVNTGELFF.

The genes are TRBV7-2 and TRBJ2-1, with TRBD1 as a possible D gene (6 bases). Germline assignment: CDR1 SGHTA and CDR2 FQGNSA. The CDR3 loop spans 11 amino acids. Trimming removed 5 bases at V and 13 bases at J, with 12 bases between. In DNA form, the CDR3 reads TGTGCCAGCAGCCTACAGGGCCCCCAGTTCTTC. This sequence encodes CASSLQGPQFF.

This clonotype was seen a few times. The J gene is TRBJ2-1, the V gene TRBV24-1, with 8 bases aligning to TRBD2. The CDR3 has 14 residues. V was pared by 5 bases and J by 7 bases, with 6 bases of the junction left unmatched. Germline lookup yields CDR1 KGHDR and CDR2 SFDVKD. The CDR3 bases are TGTGCCACCAGTGGCATTAGCGGGGTAAATGAGCAGTTCTTC. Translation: CATSGISGVNEQFF.

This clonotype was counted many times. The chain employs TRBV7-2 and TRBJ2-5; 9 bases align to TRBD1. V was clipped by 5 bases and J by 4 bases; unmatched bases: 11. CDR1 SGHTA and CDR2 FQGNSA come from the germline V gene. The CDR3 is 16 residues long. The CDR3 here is CASSPRPGQGAETQYF. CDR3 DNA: TGTGCCAGCAGCCCGCGTCCGGGACAGGGTGCAGAGACCCAGTACTTC.

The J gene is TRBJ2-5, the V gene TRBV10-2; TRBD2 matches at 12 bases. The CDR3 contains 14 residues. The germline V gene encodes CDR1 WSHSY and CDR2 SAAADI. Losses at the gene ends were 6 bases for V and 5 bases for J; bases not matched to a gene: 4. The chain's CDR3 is CASRLAGGWETQYF. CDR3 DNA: TGCGCCAGCAGACTAGCGGGAGGTTGGGAGACCCAGTACTTC.

The CDR3 DNA follows: TGTGCCAGCAGCTTAGGGGTCAAGAGCTCCTACGAGCAGTACTTC. This translates into CASSLGVKSSYEQYF. The rearrangement uses TRBV7-2 and TRBJ2-7; D remains unclear. V gave up 1 base and J gave up 0 bases, with 10 bases separating them. The CDR3 has 15 amino acids. Germline values: CDR1 SGHTA, CDR2 FQGNSA.

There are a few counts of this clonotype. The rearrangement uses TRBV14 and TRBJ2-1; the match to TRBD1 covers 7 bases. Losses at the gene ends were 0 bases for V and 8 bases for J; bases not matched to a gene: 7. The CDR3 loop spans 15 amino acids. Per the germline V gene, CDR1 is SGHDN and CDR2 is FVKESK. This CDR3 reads CASSQDRTGRHEQFF. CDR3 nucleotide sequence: TGTGCCAGCAGCCAAGACCGGACAGGTAGACATGAGCAGTTCTTC.

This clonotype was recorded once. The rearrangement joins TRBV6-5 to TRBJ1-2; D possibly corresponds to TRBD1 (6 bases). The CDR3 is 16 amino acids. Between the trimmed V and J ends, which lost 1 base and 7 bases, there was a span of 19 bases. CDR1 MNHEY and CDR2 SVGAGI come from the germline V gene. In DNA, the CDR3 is TGTGCCAGCAGTTACTGGGGACACAGCGTGGAGACTGGCTACACCTTC. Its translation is CASSYWGHSVETGYTF.

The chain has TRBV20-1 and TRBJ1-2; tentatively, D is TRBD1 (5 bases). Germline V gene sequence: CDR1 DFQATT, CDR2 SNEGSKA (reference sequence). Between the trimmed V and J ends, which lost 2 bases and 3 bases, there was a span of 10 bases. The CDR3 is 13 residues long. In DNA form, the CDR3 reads TGCAGTGCTAGAACCGAGGGGTACTATGGCTACACCTTC. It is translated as CSARTEGYYGYTF.

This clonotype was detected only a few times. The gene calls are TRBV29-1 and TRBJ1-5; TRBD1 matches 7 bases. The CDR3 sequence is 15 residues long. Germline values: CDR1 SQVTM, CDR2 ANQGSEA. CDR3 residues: CSANLGTAPNQPQHF. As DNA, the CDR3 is TGCAGTGCTAACCTTGGGACAGCTCCCAATCAGCCCCAGCATTTT. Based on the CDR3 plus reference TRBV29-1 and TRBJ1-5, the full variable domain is SAVISQKPSRDICQRGTSLTIQCQVDSQVTMMFWYRQQPGQSLTLIATANQGSEATYESGFVIDKFPISRPNLTFSTLTVSNMSPEDSSIYLCSANLGTAPNQPQHFGDGTRLSIL.